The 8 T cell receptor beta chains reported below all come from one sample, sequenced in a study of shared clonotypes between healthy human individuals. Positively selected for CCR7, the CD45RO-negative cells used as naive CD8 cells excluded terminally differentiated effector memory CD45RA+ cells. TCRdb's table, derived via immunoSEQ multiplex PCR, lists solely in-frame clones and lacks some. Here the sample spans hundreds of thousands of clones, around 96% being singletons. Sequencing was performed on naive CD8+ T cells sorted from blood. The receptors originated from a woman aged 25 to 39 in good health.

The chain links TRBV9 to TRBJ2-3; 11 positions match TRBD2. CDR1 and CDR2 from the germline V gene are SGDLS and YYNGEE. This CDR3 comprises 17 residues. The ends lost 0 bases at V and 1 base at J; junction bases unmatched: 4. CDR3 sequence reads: CASSVAGSGRGTDTQYF. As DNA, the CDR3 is TGTGCCAGCAGCGTAGCGGGTAGCGGGAGGGGCACAGATACGCAGTATTTT.

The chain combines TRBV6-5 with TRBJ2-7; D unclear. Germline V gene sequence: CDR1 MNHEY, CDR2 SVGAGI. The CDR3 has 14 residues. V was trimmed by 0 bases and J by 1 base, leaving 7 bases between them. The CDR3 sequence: CASSYSRLSYEQYF. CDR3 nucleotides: TGTGCCAGCAGTTACTCGAGACTGTCCTACGAGCAGTACTTC.

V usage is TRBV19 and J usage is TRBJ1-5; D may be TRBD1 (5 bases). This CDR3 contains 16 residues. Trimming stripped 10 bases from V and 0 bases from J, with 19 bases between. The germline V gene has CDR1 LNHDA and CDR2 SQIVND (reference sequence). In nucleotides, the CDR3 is TGTGCCACCACCCCAGCGGACAAGTATAGCAATCAGCCCCAGCATTTT. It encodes CATTPADKYSNQPQHF. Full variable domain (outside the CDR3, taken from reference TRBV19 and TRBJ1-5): DGGITQSPKYLFRKEGQNVTLSCEQNLNHDAMYWYRQDPGQGLRLIYYSQIVNDFQKGDIAEGYSVSREKKESFPLTVTSAQKNPTAFYLCATTPADKYSNQPQHFGDGTRLSIL.

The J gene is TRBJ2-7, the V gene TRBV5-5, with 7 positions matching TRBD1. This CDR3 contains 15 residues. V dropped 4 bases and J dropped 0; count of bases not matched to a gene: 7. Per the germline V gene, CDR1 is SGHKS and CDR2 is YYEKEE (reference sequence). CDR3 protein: CASSVKPGGSYEQYF. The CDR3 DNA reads TGTGCCAGCAGCGTAAAACCAGGGGGCTCCTACGAGCAGTACTTC.

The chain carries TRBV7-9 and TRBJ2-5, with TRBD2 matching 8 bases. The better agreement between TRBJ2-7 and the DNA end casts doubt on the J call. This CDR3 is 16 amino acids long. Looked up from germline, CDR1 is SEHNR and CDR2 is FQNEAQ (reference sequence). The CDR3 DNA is TGTGCCAGCAGCTCCACTATGCGGGAGGCTGTAAACGAGCAGTACTTC. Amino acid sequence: CASSSTMREAVNEQYF.

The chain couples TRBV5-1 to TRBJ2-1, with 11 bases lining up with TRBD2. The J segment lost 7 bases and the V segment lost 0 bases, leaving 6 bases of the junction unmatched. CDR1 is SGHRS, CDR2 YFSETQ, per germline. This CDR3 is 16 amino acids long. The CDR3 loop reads CASSLATSGRGNEQFF. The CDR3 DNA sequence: TGCGCCAGCAGCTTGGCAACTAGCGGGAGAGGGAATGAGCAGTTCTTC.

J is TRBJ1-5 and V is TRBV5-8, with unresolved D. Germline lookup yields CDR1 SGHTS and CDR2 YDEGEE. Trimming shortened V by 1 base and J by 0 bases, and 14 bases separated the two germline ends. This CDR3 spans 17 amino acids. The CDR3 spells CASSLKEQDISNQPQHF. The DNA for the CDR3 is TGTGCCAGCAGCTTGAAAGAACAAGATATTAGCAATCAGCCCCAGCATTTT.

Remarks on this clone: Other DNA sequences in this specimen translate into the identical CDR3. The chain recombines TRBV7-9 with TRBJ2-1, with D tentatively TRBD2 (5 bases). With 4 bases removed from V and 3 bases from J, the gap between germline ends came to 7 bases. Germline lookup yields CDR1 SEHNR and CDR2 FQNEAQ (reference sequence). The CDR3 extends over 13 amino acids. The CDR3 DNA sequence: TGTGCCAGCAGCTCCGGAGGCTACAATGAGCAGTTCTTC. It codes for CASSSGGYNEQFF.